This T cell receptor beta chain was sequenced in a study of cytomegalovirus exposure and HLA in healthy donors. J gave up 4 bases and V 4 bases, and 5 bases lay outside the gene matches. Germline CDR1 and CDR2: MNHNS and SASEGT. This CDR3 comprises 15 residues. In this sample, this clone turned up a few times. The PCR ran on 60 Vbeta and 13 Jbeta primers. Sequencing was performed with immunoSEQ multiplex PCR; in TCRdb, only in-frame clones are kept and a portion is missing. The table shows approximately 100,000 clones, with about 75% occurring only once. The sequence was obtained from a woman aged 40 to 49 in good health and CMV-seronegative. The V gene is TRBV6-1, the J gene TRBJ1-2; 11 bases match TRBD1. Source material: PBMCs. In nucleotides, the CDR3 is TGTGCCAGCAGTGGGGACAGGGGGTTTATCTATGGCTACACCTTC. This sequence encodes CASSGDRGFIYGYTF.